This T cell receptor beta chain was sequenced in a study of a mutant IDH1 vaccine in newly diagnosed glioma. The overall study: Of treated patients, roughly 62% were men and about 38% women, averaging around 39 years.

The CDR3 is 14 amino acids. The ends were cut back, 4 bases at V and 3 bases at J, with 15 bases in the middle. Germline V gene lookup returns CDR1 GTSNPN and CDR2 SVGIG (reference sequence). Study-wide results and limits: Of the patients, 85% to 95% had vaccine-induced immune responses.

Specified time point: week 35, safety follow-up. Every single dose of the vaccine, 300 ug of mutant IDH1 20-mer peptide, came with topical imiquimod. This clone has just a few counts. What it recognizes is unknown. TCRdb keeps only in-frame clones here, not all; method: immunoSEQ multiplex PCR. The table records over 65,000 clones, roughly 80% of them present only once. Sequencing was performed on PBMCs, taken from a glioma patient whose treatment included an IDH1 peptide vaccine. The chain employs TRBV30 and TRBJ1-1; D ambiguous. The clonotype originates from a man between 18 and 29 years old with glioma. The CDR3 protein is CAWTLTRRDTEAFF. CDR3 nucleotide sequence: TGTGCCTGGACCCTAACTCGGCGGGACACTGAAGCTTTCTTT.